This paragraph reports one T cell receptor (beta chain). Its antigen is currently unknown. The CDR3 consists of 13 residues. Among the donors, all were Caucasian adults who lived in Nashville, Tennessee. Method: immunoSEQ multiplex PCR; TCRdb's copy keeps in-frame clones and lacks some. The sample lists some 2,100,000 clones, approximately 95% occurring once. This sample is part of a study of shared clonotypes between healthy human individuals. Whole-study context: Donors consisted of two women and three men between 18 and 49. Three CD4 naive, three CD4 memory, two CD8 naive and one CD8 memory plate were used per donor.

General study findings and limits: Despite large depth, rarefaction showed incomplete sorted-subset sequencing.

This receptor was obtained from a man aged 18 to 30 in good health. Sequenced material: naive CD4+ T cells sorted from blood. Specified subset: CD45RA+ positively selected. The rearrangement joins TRBV12-1 to TRBJ2-7; the table's D call TRBD2 went unverified against the DNA. TRBV12-1 is a listed pseudogene. CDR3 DNA sequence: TGTGCCAGCCCAGCTTTCGGGGATCCCGAGCAGTACTTC. Translating it yields CASPAFGDPEQYF.